The following is a T cell receptor (beta chain) sequence with its context. The data belong to a study of control samples from healthy donors and cancer patients. Clones were read by immunoSEQ multiplex PCR, and TCRdb kept only the in-frame ones, dropping some. The sample includes 110,000 to 150,000 clones, 80% to 90% of them seen just once. CDR1 and CDR2 from the germline V gene are SGHTA and FQGNSA. The trim removed 5 bases at V and 4 bases at J, leaving 3 bases unmatched. This CDR3 is 15 amino acids long. The genes are TRBV7-2 and TRBJ2-7; TRBD2 matches 15 bases. The receptor was derived from a woman in her twenties or thirties in good health. The material sequenced was blood. DNA of the CDR3: TGTGCCAGCAGCCCCGGGACTAGCGGGAGGTACGAGCAGTACTTC. It codes for CASSPGTSGRYEQYF.